This record looks at one T cell receptor beta chain sequence and its context. No antigen is known for it. It has no much larger one-base neighbor in the sample; base qualities were not kept. This entry belongs to a study of T cell responses to AZD1222 COVID-19 vaccine (dated by TCRdb to the early 2020s). With regard to the full study: AZD1222 recipients whose second dose came at about 4 weeks and those whose second dose came at about 12 weeks were combined into one group, since spike-specific TCR depth and breadth did not differ between the two schedules. A total of under 250 trial participants underwent TCR sequencing, of whom about 210 had received two doses of AZD1222 and roughly 26 had received two doses of the MenACWY control vaccine. Trial participants were enrolled into age subgroups of 18-55, 56-69 and 70-plus years, which contained 148, 28 and 57 TCR-sequenced participants, respectively.

The CDR3 regions of human TCRbeta chains were subjected to immunosequencing. The paper's processing steps were these. TCRs in the repertoires were compared against a reference library of SARS-CoV-2-specific TCRs that had been generated with the MIRA antigen-specificity platform. Breadth was defined as the fraction of unique TCRs that were SARS-CoV-2-associated, and depth was defined as the fraction of total T cells that were SARS-CoV-2-associated. Using the MIRA data, each spike-specific TCR was assigned both to the spike region to which the TCR was reactive and to a CD4 or CD8 class. Log10-transformed breadth and depth values were compared by one-way ANOVA with Sidak's multiple comparisons tests. TCRdb's version of the immuneACCESS table is confined to in-frame rearrangements and falls short of the full clone set. An unresolved V gene accounts for under half of the shortfall where checked; the remainder is of unknown origin. V and J calls and clone size are copied from that table; D and trimming were computed from the DNA. The sample has tens of thousands of clones on record, 75% to 90% of them singletons. The ten largest clones represent 6.8% of the sample.

The full study reports these points: The vaccine-associated CD4 TCRs covered the entire spike protein, and the dominant responses fell in regions 160-218 and 743-854. Conclusions about previously exposed vaccinees are limited because only five to seven AZD1222 recipients were SARS-CoV-2 seropositive at baseline. Reportedly, almost half of the unique spike-specific TCRs recognized epitopes lying outside the regions that are mutated in the B.1.351 and B.1.1.7 variants. Most participants were white British and females outnumbered males, and the authors suggested that clonal diversity may have been underestimated. Because no day 14 peak-response samples were available, the repertoires could be characterized only after the peak T cell response. After two AZD1222 doses, spike-specific TCR breadth and depth were significantly higher than at day 0 and than in MenACWY recipients. In the small 56-69-year group, the increase in depth fell short of significance, most likely because of low power.

Interpreted using the paper, the time point label stands for: baseline before first vaccination. Vaccinee samples were obtained from the UK trials COV001 and COV002, which included a single-blind randomized controlled phase 2/3 trial of AZD1222 (ChAdOx1 nCoV-19) in healthy adults. For TCRbeta chain sequencing, PBMC samples from trial participants were taken at day 0 and at day 28 after the second dose. This receptor was taken from an adult in good health. Sequencing was performed on peripheral blood, taken on day 0 of AZD1222 vaccination.

At the DNA level, the sequence is TGCAGCGAGGGACAGAGCATGGGTGGGACCCAGTACTTC. It translates to CSEGQSMGGTQYF. The chain employs TRBV29-1 and TRBJ2-5; 7 junctional bases match TRBD1. For this chain, trimming is 7 bases at the V end and 7 bases at the J end, and the number of junction bases without a gene match is 12. CDR3 length: 13 amino acids, cysteine to phenylalanine. Only the CDR3 DNA is retained, 39 bases long and in frame from the first base. Per the germline V gene, SQVTM is the CDR1 and ANQGSEA is the CDR2.